This entry features one T cell receptor (beta chain) sequence. This record belongs to a study of blood T cell repertoires in COVID-19. Study details: Each recovered donor of Cohort 3 presented with two negative PCRs, clearance, or symptom resolution. T cells, B-cell-depleted T cells, or PBMCs provided the cDNA or gDNA that served as material.

TCRdb's table, derived via immunoSEQ multiplex PCR, lists solely in-frame clones and lacks some. Altogether approximately 150,000 clones are present, roughly 85% being singletons, with the ten largest covering 19%. Sequencing used PBMCs or T cells enriched from blood (not recorded which). The receptor comes from a woman aged 70-85 years in a cohort exposed to, infected with or recovered from COVID-19 (not recorded which).

CDR3 bases: TGTGCCAGCAGTGAAGCGGACAGCCGCAATCAGCCCCAGCATTTT. Amino acids: CASSEADSRNQPQHF. The rearrangement uses TRBV2 and TRBJ1-5; TRBD1 is a possible D gene (6 bases). Germline CDR1 SNHLY, CDR2 FYNNEI. The CDR3 contains 15 residues. The ends were cut back, 0 bases at V and 2 bases at J, with 8 bases in the middle.